This T cell receptor (beta chain) was observed in a study of cytomegalovirus exposure and HLA in healthy donors. CDR1 and CDR2 (germline): LNHDA, SQIVND (reference sequence). Trimming at V came to 5 bases and at J to 4 bases, leaving 7 bases not matched to a gene. The CDR3 totals 14 residues. The PCR had 60 Vbeta and 13 Jbeta primers. The data were produced by immunoSEQ multiplex PCR, yet TCRdb's version contains in-frame clones alone and is incomplete. The data hold just under 150,000 clones, with 80% observed a single time. The sequence derives from a woman in her twenties or thirties in good health and CMV-seronegative. Sequences were obtained from PBMCs. The rearrangement links TRBV19 to TRBJ1-1; 7 bases fit TRBD1. CDR3 coding DNA: TGTGCCAGTAGTGCGACAGGGTCTGGCACTGAAGCTTTCTTT. This codes for CASSATGSGTEAFF.